Listed below are T cell receptor beta chains from one sample, sequenced in a study of OX40 agonist ivuxolimab in advanced cancers. Method: immunoSEQ multiplex PCR; TCRdb's copy keeps in-frame clones and lacks some. The sample lists over 85,000 clones, roughly 90% seen once, with 0.25% to 0.35% in the top ten. Sequencing was performed on CD4+ or CD8+ T cells sorted from blood, taken in a trial of the OX40 agonist ivuxolimab. These receptors were taken from an adult with an advanced solid tumor such as melanoma, head and neck, liver or kidney cancer. Both conserved end residues are part of each CDR3. The D gene is left open where the match is weak. For some rows the clone size is stated as once, few or many, or as a class when expanded; others skip it.

DNA: TGTGCCAGCTCACCCGTTGGACTAGCGGGAGGTACTGAGCAGTTCTTC
CDR3: CASSPVGLAGGTEQFF
D: TRBD2
size: .
V: TRBV18
J: TRBJ2-1

DNA: TGTGCCAGCAGCGACCGACAGGGGGAAAAACTGTTTTTT
CDR3: CASSDRQGEKLFF
D: TRBD1
size: .
V: TRBV11-2
J: TRBJ1-4

DNA: TGCGCCAGCAGCTTGGGGGACCACACAGATACGCAGTATTTT
CDR3: CASSLGDHTDTQYF
D: .
size: once
V: TRBV5-1
J: TRBJ2-3

DNA: TGTGCCAGCAGCGTAGAGGGACAGGGGGACTCGGGGACGCAGTATTTT
CDR3: CASSVEGQGDSGTQYF
D: TRBD1
size: .
V: TRBV9
J: TRBJ2-3

DNA: TGTGCCACCAGCAGAGAAGGGTCGGAGACCCAGTACTTC
CDR3: CATSREGSETQYF
D: .
size: .
V: TRBV15
J: TRBJ2-5

DNA: TGCAGCGTGAGGGGGCAGGGGCTGACATCCGATCCTTCTGAAGCTTTCTTT
CDR3: CSVRGQGLTSDPSEAFF
D: TRBD1
size: once
V: TRBV29-1
J: TRBJ1-1

DNA: TGTGCCAGCAGTTTAAACTACAATGAGCAGTTCTTC
CDR3: CASSLNYNEQFF
D: .
size: .
V: TRBV7-3
J: TRBJ2-1

DNA: TGTGCCAGCAGTGGATCTACCGGCAGGGCGGTTAGGGAAAAGGCTTTCTTT
CDR3: CASSGSTGRAVREKAFF
D: .
size: .
V: TRBV28
J: TRBJ1-1

DNA: TGTGCCAGCTCTGAGGGGCAGGGATATTACAATGAGCAGTTCTTC
CDR3: CASSEGQGYYNEQFF
D: .
size: .
V: TRBV28
J: TRBJ2-1

DNA: TGTGCCAGCAGCTTGTCCGGAGGGCCGTGGGACGAGCAGTACTTC
CDR3: CASSLSGGPWDEQYF
D: .
size: .
V: TRBV5-4
J: TRBJ2-7

DNA: TGTGCCAGCACCACAACGGGGGGAAGGGTCGAGACCCAGTACTTC
CDR3: CASTTTGGRVETQYF
D: TRBD2
size: .
V: TRBV6-6
J: TRBJ2-5

DNA: TGTGCCAGCAGTTTATTACGGTCCACCGGGGAGCTGTTTTTT
CDR3: CASSLLRSTGELFF
D: .
size: .
V: TRBV27
J: TRBJ2-2

DNA: TGTGCCAGCAGTTATCTTCAGCACACCGGGGAGCTGTTTTTT
CDR3: CASSYLQHTGELFF
D: .
size: .
V: TRBV6-6
J: TRBJ2-2

DNA: TGTGCCAGCCTTCCCGTGGGAAGACCCCTCCACGAGCAGTACTTC
CDR3: CASLPVGRPLHEQYF
D: .
size: once
V: TRBV19
J: TRBJ2-7

DNA: TGCGCCAGCAGCCAGGACTCTCCCTTAAACACCGGGGAGCTGTTTTTT
CDR3: CASSQDSPLNTGELFF
D: .
size: .
V: TRBV4-3
J: TRBJ2-2

DNA: TGTGCCAGCAGCTTGGACAGACTTTCCACAGATACGCAGTATTTT
CDR3: CASSLDRLSTDTQYF
D: .
size: .
V: TRBV5-4
J: TRBJ2-3

DNA: TGTGCCATCAGTGTCTCTGGGGGGAGCAATCAGCCCCAGCATTTT
CDR3: CAISVSGGSNQPQHF
D: .
size: .
V: TRBV10-3
J: TRBJ1-5

DNA: TGTGCCAGTAGTATAGATTTCGGGACTAGCAGTTACGAGCAGTACTTC
CDR3: CASSIDFGTSSYEQYF
D: TRBD2
size: .
V: TRBV19
J: TRBJ2-7

DNA: TGTGCCAGCAGTGAGAACGTAGTTTACTCTGGGGCCAACGTCCTGACTTTC
CDR3: CASSENVVYSGANVLTF
D: .
size: once
V: TRBV2
J: TRBJ2-6

DNA: TGTGCCAGCAGCTTAGGAATCGGCTACACCTACGAGCAGTACTTC
CDR3: CASSLGIGYTYEQYF
D: .
size: .
V: TRBV7-9
J: TRBJ2-7

DNA: TGCGCCAGCACTAGGGCAGGTAATCAGCCCCAGCATTTT
CDR3: CASTRAGNQPQHF
D: .
size: .
V: TRBV10-2
J: TRBJ1-5

DNA: TGTGCCAGCAGCTTGATGAGGGAGCTCTCCTACGAGCAGTACTTC
CDR3: CASSLMRELSYEQYF
D: .
size: .
V: TRBV7-2
J: TRBJ2-7

DNA: TGCGCCAGCAGCTCAGGCATTACTAGCGGTTCCTACAATGAGCAGTTCTTC
CDR3: CASSSGITSGSYNEQFF
D: TRBD2
size: .
V: TRBV5-1
J: TRBJ2-1

DNA: TGTGCCAGCAGTTTAAGGGACAACTACGAGCAGTACTTC
CDR3: CASSLRDNYEQYF
D: .
size: .
V: TRBV28
J: TRBJ2-7

DNA: TGTGCCAGCGGGGGGCACCTCACAGATACGCAGTATTTT
CDR3: CASGGHLTDTQYF
D: .
size: once
V: TRBV9
J: TRBJ2-3

DNA: TGCGCCAGCAGACGGGAGCTCACAGATACGCAGTATTTT
CDR3: CASRRELTDTQYF
D: .
size: .
V: TRBV5-1
J: TRBJ2-3

DNA: TGTGCCAGCAGCATCCCGGACGCGGAGACCCAGTACTTC
CDR3: CASSIPDAETQYF
D: .
size: once
V: TRBV11-2
J: TRBJ2-5

DNA: TGTGCCAGCTCACCACGGACTGGGGGGGACACCGGGGAGCTGTTTTTT
CDR3: CASSPRTGGDTGELFF
D: TRBD2
size: .
V: TRBV18
J: TRBJ2-2

DNA: TGTGCCAGTAGTACCAGCGGGCGCACAGATACGCAGTATTTT
CDR3: CASSTSGRTDTQYF
D: .
size: once
V: TRBV19
J: TRBJ2-3

DNA: TGCGCCAGCAGCTCCTGGACGCCGACCTACGAGCAGTACTTC
CDR3: CASSSWTPTYEQYF
D: .
size: .
V: TRBV5-1
J: TRBJ2-7

DNA: TGTGCCAGCAGCCTCTGGGTTACTGGGGCCAACGTCCTGACTTTC
CDR3: CASSLWVTGANVLTF
D: .
size: .
V: TRBV11-1
J: TRBJ2-6

DNA: TGTGCCAGTAGTATGGTTTCAGGGGGACATGAGCAGTTCTTC
CDR3: CASSMVSGGHEQFF
D: TRBD1
size: .
V: TRBV19
J: TRBJ2-1

DNA: TGCGCCAGCGCAGACTCCTACGAGCAGTACTTC
CDR3: CASADSYEQYF
D: .
size: .
V: TRBV5-1
J: TRBJ2-7

DNA: TGTGCCAGCAGTGTAGGGACATCTCGACAGCCCCAGCATTTT
CDR3: CASSVGTSRQPQHF
D: .
size: .
V: TRBV2
J: TRBJ1-5

DNA: TGTGCCAGCTCACCGCACAGGGGGCCCACAGATACGCAGTATTTT
CDR3: CASSPHRGPTDTQYF
D: TRBD1
size: .
V: TRBV18
J: TRBJ2-3

DNA: TGTGCCAGCAGCGTCGGGAGTTATTACAATGAGCAGTTCTTC
CDR3: CASSVGSYYNEQFF
D: .
size: few
V: TRBV9
J: TRBJ2-1

DNA: TGTGCCAGCAGCTCTAGCGGGAGTACCCACGAGCAGTACTTC
CDR3: CASSSSGSTHEQYF
D: TRBD2
size: .
V: TRBV7-8
J: TRBJ2-7

DNA: TGTGCCAGCAGCTTAGTGGAGACTAGCGGGGGCTACGAGCAGTACTTC
CDR3: CASSLVETSGGYEQYF
D: TRBD2
size: .
V: TRBV7-2
J: TRBJ2-7

DNA: TGTGCCAGCAGCTTGGGAGAAAGAGGGGGCGCGGGGGAAAAACTGTTTTTT
CDR3: CASSLGERGGAGEKLFF
D: TRBD1
size: .
V: TRBV5-4
J: TRBJ1-4

DNA: TGTGCCAGCAGCGTGACCGGGACTAGCGGGAGAAGACCGTACGGCACAGATACGCAGTATTTT
CDR3: CASSVTGTSGRRPYGTDTQYF
D: TRBD2
size: .
V: TRBV9
J: TRBJ2-3

DNA: TGTGCCAGCAGCTTGGTGTCTCTAGCGGGAGTGGAAGAGCAGTTCTTC
CDR3: CASSLVSLAGVEEQFF
D: TRBD2
size: .
V: TRBV5-5
J: TRBJ2-1

DNA: TGTGCCAGCAGGGGACTAAGGTACCAAGAGACCCAGTACTTC
CDR3: CASRGLRYQETQYF
D: TRBD2
size: .
V: TRBV28
J: TRBJ2-5

DNA: TGTGCCAGCAGTTCGTACACTGAAGCTTTCTTT
CDR3: CASSSYTEAFF
D: .
size: once
V: TRBV28
J: TRBJ1-1

DNA: TGTGCCAGTAGTACAGGGACTTTTAGCTCCTACGAGCAGTACTTC
CDR3: CASSTGTFSSYEQYF
D: .
size: few
V: TRBV19
J: TRBJ2-7

DNA: TGTGCCAGCAGCTCCCGGGCCAGCGAGCAGTACTTC
CDR3: CASSSRASEQYF
D: .
size: .
V: TRBV13
J: TRBJ2-7

DNA: TGTGCCAGCAGCTTAGAATCACAGGGCACCGGGGAGCTGTTTTTT
CDR3: CASSLESQGTGELFF
D: .
size: .
V: TRBV7-7
J: TRBJ2-2

DNA: TGTGCCAGCAGCCCTGGACAGGGGTTGGGTTCACCCCTCCACTTT
CDR3: CASSPGQGLGSPLHF
D: TRBD1
size: few
V: TRBV7-2
J: TRBJ1-6

DNA: TGTGCCAGTAGTATACCGGGACAGGGAGACGCGGGCCGCCAGTATTTT
CDR3: CASSIPGQGDAGRQYF
D: TRBD1
size: .
V: TRBV19
J: TRBJ2-3

DNA: TGTGCCAGCAACCGGGGACTAGCGGGAAAGTACGAGCAGTACTTC
CDR3: CASNRGLAGKYEQYF
D: TRBD2
size: .
V: TRBV6-1
J: TRBJ2-7

DNA: TGTGCCAGCAGCTACCTACCAGGGGGCGCCTACGAGCAGTACTTC
CDR3: CASSYLPGGAYEQYF
D: TRBD1
size: once
V: TRBV7-2
J: TRBJ2-7

DNA: TGTGCCAGCAGCTTTTGGCTAGCGGGAGCTTCAGGGGAGCTGTTTTTT
CDR3: CASSFWLAGASGELFF
D: TRBD2
size: .
V: TRBV7-2
J: TRBJ2-2

DNA: TGTGCCAGTAGTCTGATGATGGGGGTCTCTGGAAACACCATATATTTT
CDR3: CASSLMMGVSGNTIYF
D: .
size: .
V: TRBV19
J: TRBJ1-3

DNA: TGTGCCAGCAGCTTAGACTACAGCTACGAGCAGTACTTC
CDR3: CASSLDYSYEQYF
D: .
size: .
V: TRBV11-3
J: TRBJ2-7

DNA: TGTGCCAGCAGCTACGGTGCGTTAGCGGGAAAAAACGAGCAGTACTTC
CDR3: CASSYGALAGKNEQYF
D: TRBD2
size: .
V: TRBV7-2
J: TRBJ2-7

DNA: TGTGCCAGCAGCCGTAGGCAGGCCAATGAGCAGTTCTTC
CDR3: CASSRRQANEQFF
D: .
size: .
V: TRBV7-2
J: TRBJ2-1

DNA: TGTGCCAGCAGCCAAGGAGTGAGGACTAGCGGGAGGGCCGCCATTCAGTACTTC
CDR3: CASSQGVRTSGRAAIQYF
D: TRBD2
size: .
V: TRBV4-2
J: TRBJ2-4

DNA: TGTGCCAGCAGCTCCTCGTGGGAGTACGAGCAGTACTTC
CDR3: CASSSSWEYEQYF
D: .
size: .
V: TRBV7-6
J: TRBJ2-7

DNA: TGTGCCAGCAGTCGGGAGCGGGAACAGCCCCAGCATTTT
CDR3: CASSREREQPQHF
D: .
size: few
V: TRBV2
J: TRBJ1-5

DNA: TGTGCCAGCAGCTTAGCCGGGACTAGCGGGGCGAACACCGGGGAGCTGTTTTTT
CDR3: CASSLAGTSGANTGELFF
D: TRBD2
size: .
V: TRBV7-6
J: TRBJ2-2